This T cell receptor beta chain was observed in a study of T cell responses to AZD1222 COVID-19 vaccine (dated by TCRdb to about 2021). Concerning the study at large: A total of just over 230 trial participants underwent TCR sequencing, of whom roughly 210 received two doses of AZD1222 and about 26 received two doses of the MenACWY control vaccine. Trial participants were enrolled by age into 18-55, 56-69 and 70-plus year subgroups, with roughly 160, 29 and 62 TCR-sequenced participants respectively. What the research found in general, with its limitations: A significant rise in spike-specific TCR breadth and depth was observed after two AZD1222 doses relative to day 0 and relative to MenACWY recipients. Most participants were white British and females outnumbered males, and the authors suggested that clonal diversity may have been underestimated. Conclusions about previously exposed vaccinees were limited because only a handful of AZD1222 recipients were SARS-CoV-2 seropositive at baseline. Reportedly, close to half of the unique spike-specific TCRs recognized epitopes lying outside the regions that are mutated in the B.1.351 and B.1.1.7 variants. Because no day 14 peak-response samples were available, repertoires were characterized only after the peak T cell response. In the small 56-69-year group, the increase in depth fell short of significance, most likely because of low power. The vaccine-associated CD4 TCRs covered the entire spike protein, and the dominant responses fell in regions 160-218 and 743-854.

The CDR3 regions of human TCRbeta chains were analyzed by immunosequencing. As for the authors' bioinformatics: TCRs in the repertoires were matched against a reference library of SARS-CoV-2-specific TCRs that had been generated with the MIRA antigen-specificity platform. Breadth meant the fraction of unique TCRs that were SARS-CoV-2-associated, whereas depth meant the fraction of total T cells that were SARS-CoV-2-associated. Using the MIRA data, every spike-specific TCR was mapped to the spike region that the TCR reacted to and assigned to either a CD4 or a CD8 class. Log10-transformed breadth and depth values were compared by one-way ANOVA with Sidak's multiple comparisons tests. What TCRdb holds here is the immuneACCESS table cut down to in-frame rearrangements. Part of the clones is not present; checked against another copy, under half of the missing clones reflect an unresolved V gene, and the others are unexplained. D and trimming were read from the DNA, whereas the V and J calls and clone size are those reported in that table. This sample lists just over 150,000 clones; around 87% were detected once. The ten largest make up roughly a tenth of the sample.

With regard to this clone: Its antigen is not yet known. Base-call qualities are not available, and no considerably larger clone is one nucleotide away.

V loses 1 base of germline sequence and J loses 1 base, and the interval between the two ends is 11 bases. The germline V gene (reference sequence) provides CDR1 GTSNPN and CDR2 SVGIG. The CDR3 holds 14 amino acids from the cysteine to the phenylalanine. Of all the DNA, just the CDR3 is kept, 42 bases in frame from base 1. This specimen's time point label, interpreted: about 28 days (+/-7) after the second vaccine dose. AZD1222 recipients given second doses at about 4 weeks or at about 12 weeks were pooled, since spike-specific TCR depth and breadth were not found to differ between the two schedules. Vaccinee samples were obtained from the UK trials COV001 and COV002, which included a single-blind randomized controlled phase 2/3 trial of AZD1222 (ChAdOx1 nCoV-19) in healthy adults. For TCRbeta chain sequencing, PBMC samples were collected from trial participants at day 0 and at day 28 after the second dose.

Sequences were derived from peripheral blood, sampled 28 days after the second AZD1222 dose. The chain is made from TRBV30 and TRBJ2-7; the D gene remains uncertain. This TCR derives from an adult who received the AZD1222 COVID-19 vaccine. In nucleotides, the sequence is TGTGCCTGGAGTGAGAATACTATATCCTACGAGCAGTACTTC. It translates to CAWSENTISYEQYF. Extended through the reference TRBV30 and TRBJ2-7 proteins, this CDR3 yields the full variable domain: SQTIHQWPATLVQPVGSPLSLECTVEGTSNPNLYWYRQAAGRGLQLLFYSVGIGQISSEVPQNLSASRPQDRQFILSSKKLLLSDSGFYLCAWSENTISYEQYFGPGTRLTVT.